The 26 T cell receptor beta chains in this list originate from one sample, sequenced in a study of cytotoxic CD8 clonotypes in ibrutinib-treated CLL. Repertoires were generated with immunoSEQ multiplex PCR, while TCRdb's copy carries only in-frame clones and drops some. The data show about 130,000 clones, around three quarters seen once. The sequencing here drew on PBMCs, taken after 12 months of ibrutinib treatment. These receptors were collected from a human donor with chronic lymphocytic leukemia.

This chain joins TRBV6-6 and TRBJ1-5; 8 bases map to TRBD1. This CDR3 region has 13 residues. The V and J ends lost 4 bases and 6 bases, in that order; junction bases with no gene match: 2. The V gene's germline CDR1 is MNHNY and CDR2 SVGAGI (reference sequence). CDR3 in amino acids: CASSSGGSQPQHF. The CDR3 DNA is TGTGCCAGCAGTTCAGGGGGCTCTCAGCCCCAGCATTTT.

The CDR3 region is CASSFYQLPAGGSYEQYF. The CDR3 DNA follows: TGTGCCAGCAGCTTTTATCAGCTACCGGCGGGAGGCTCCTACGAGCAGTACTTC. The chain is built from TRBV5-6 and TRBJ2-7; 8 bases map to TRBD2. This CDR3 is built from 18 residues. Germline trimming cut 2 bases from V and 0 bases from J; bases unmatched to any gene: 13. CDR1 is SGHDT, CDR2 YYEEEE, per germline.

The CDR3, as DNA: TGTGCCATCAGAACAGGGAGCCGCACCGGGGAGCTGTTTTTT. Protein: CAIRTGSRTGELFF. The V call is TRBV10-3, the J call TRBJ2-2; TRBD1 is a possible D gene (6 bases). Germline V gene data show CDR1 as ENHRY and CDR2 as SYGVKD. The length of the CDR3 is 14 residues. V was cut by 6 bases and J by 4 bases, with 12 bases left in between.

The genes are TRBV5-1 and TRBJ1-3; D is perhaps TRBD1 (5 bases). V lost 0 bases, J lost 5 bases, and 9 bases lay in between. The germline gives CDR1 SGHRS, CDR2 YFSETQ. The CDR3 spans 14 residues. CDR3 bases: TGCGCCAGCAGCTTGGGGGGCAGCCGAAACACCATATATTTT. Encoded protein: CASSLGGSRNTIYF. Full variable domain (missing parts from reference TRBV5-1 and TRBJ1-3): KAGVTQTPRYLIKTRGQQVTLSCSPISGHRSVSWYQQTPGQGLQFLFEYFSETQRNKGNFPGRFSGRQFSNSRSEMNVSTLELGDSALYLCASSLGGSRNTIYFGEGSWLTVV.

This clone was detected once. The chain has TRBV11-3 and TRBJ2-1, with D perhaps TRBD1 (6 bases). The CDR3 is 15 residues long. Germline V CDR1 and CDR2: SGHNT, YENEEA. V was trimmed by 7 bases and J by 6 bases, leaving 19 bases between them. The CDR3 DNA follows: TGTGCCAGCACCAGAATTGAGGGGGTAAGCAATGAGCAGTTCTTC. Protein: CASTRIEGVSNEQFF. The whole variable domain, remainder taken from reference TRBV11-3 and TRBJ2-1, is EAGVVQSPRYKIIEKKQPVAFWCNPISGHNTLYWYLQNLGQGPELLIRYENEEAVDDSQLPKDRFSAERLKGVDSTLKIQPAELGDSAVYLCASTRIEGVSNEQFFGPGTRLTVL.

This chain connects TRBV7-6 to TRBJ2-5; 11 positions agree with TRBD2. V lost 2 bases, J lost 5 bases, and 10 bases stayed unmatched. The V gene's germline CDR1 is SGHVS and CDR2 FNYEAQ. The CDR3 is 17 residues long. CDR3 in amino acids: CASSLYPVAGGDETQYF. The CDR3 DNA sequence: TGTGCCAGCAGCTTATACCCTGTAGCGGGAGGGGACGAGACCCAGTACTTC.

The rearrangement uses TRBV2 and TRBJ2-7, with 8 bases matching TRBD1. The length of the CDR3 is 14 residues. V trimming: 6 bases; J trimming: 4 bases; junction bases outside the gene matches: 8. CDR1 is SNHLY and CDR2 is FYNNEI in the germline V gene. The CDR3 loop is CASRKTGEVYEQYF. DNA of the CDR3: TGTGCCAGCAGGAAGACAGGGGAGGTTTACGAGCAGTACTTC.

The chain employs TRBV18 and TRBJ2-1, with TRBD2 matching over 11 bases. Germline trimming cut 2 bases from V and 4 bases from J; bases unmatched to any gene: 7. CDR1 KGHSH and CDR2 LQKENI come from the germline V gene. This CDR3 is built from 17 residues. CDR3 sequence reads: CASSPSTSGRSYNEQFF. CDR3 DNA: TGTGCCAGCTCACCATCAACTAGCGGGAGATCTTACAATGAGCAGTTCTTC.

This clone showed up just once. The genes are TRBV2 and TRBJ1-2, with TRBD1 identical over 7 bases. Germline V gene lookup returns CDR1 SNHLY and CDR2 FYNNEI. The CDR3 covers 15 residues. V lost 4 bases, J lost 5 bases, and 10 bases stayed unmatched. The chain's CDR3 is CASSGQGRVHYGYTF. The CDR3 DNA reads TGTGCCAGCAGTGGACAGGGTAGGGTTCATTATGGCTACACCTTC. Looking up the rest from reference TRBV2 and TRBJ1-2 gives the full variable domain: EPEVTQTPSHQVTQMGQEVILRCVPISNHLYFYWYRQILGQKVEFLVSFYNNEISEKSEIFDDQFSVERPDGSNFTLKIRSTKLEDSAMYFCASSGQGRVHYGYTFGSGTRLTVV.

This clone was recorded only once. The chain joins TRBV11-2 to TRBJ1-1; a possible D gene is TRBD1 (6 bases). The germline V gene has CDR1 SGHAT and CDR2 FQNNGV. V lost 1 base and J lost 1, with 7 bases in between. This CDR3 spans 14 amino acids. CDR3 nucleotides: TGTGCCAGCAGCTTAGGCAGGGGGAACACTGAAGCTTTCTTT. Translation: CASSLGRGNTEAFF.

J is TRBJ2-7 and V is TRBV11-2; 9 positions agree with TRBD2. Per germline, CDR1 SGHAT and CDR2 FQNNGV. CDR3 size: 15 residues. The J segment lost 7 bases and the V segment lost 4 bases, leaving 11 bases of the junction unmatched. CDR3 in amino acids: CASSYFSGRTREQYF. The CDR3 DNA is TGTGCCAGCAGCTACTTTAGCGGGAGAACTAGGGAGCAGTACTTC.

V gene TRBV9 combines with J gene TRBJ2-6, with D unclear. The CDR3 runs to 17 residues. Looked up from germline, CDR1 is SGDLS and CDR2 is YYNGEE. Between the trimmed V and J ends, which lost 0 bases and 0 bases, there was a span of 10 bases. The CDR3 DNA follows: TGTGCCAGCAGCGTAGCTAGACGGTCCTCTGGGGCCAACGTCCTGACTTTC. Protein sequence: CASSVARRSSGANVLTF.

The rearrangement links TRBV4-3 to TRBJ2-1, with D possibly called TRBD1 or TRBD2 (6 bases each). V was clipped by 0 bases and J by 4 bases, with 13 bases between them. The germline CDR1 and CDR2 sequences are LGHNA and YSLEER. The CDR3 is 16 residues long. The CDR3 loop reads CASSQEFRGLYNEQFF. The CDR3 nucleotides read TGCGCCAGCAGCCAAGAATTTCGGGGGCTGTACAATGAGCAGTTCTTC.

This clone appeared a few times. The rearrangement uses TRBV7-2 and TRBJ1-5; no reliable D call. Per germline, CDR1 SGHTA and CDR2 FQGNSA. Trimming cost V 1 base and J 6 bases, with 13 bases left between them. The CDR3 length is 15 residues. DNA of the CDR3: TGTGCCAGCAGCTTAGGAACTCGGGAGAGTCAGCCCCAGCATTTT. Its protein product is CASSLGTRESQPQHF.

The rearrangement links TRBV5-4 to TRBJ2-1, with D possibly called TRBD1 or TRBD2 (6 bases each). The CDR3 runs 17 residues. The V gene lost 4 bases and the J gene lost 5 bases, with 22 bases spanning the gap. Germline V gene sequence: CDR1 SGHNT, CDR2 YYREEE (reference sequence). The CDR3 sequence is CASSPEGGQFPNNEQFF. CDR3 coding DNA: TGTGCCAGCAGCCCAGAAGGGGGGCAGTTCCCTAACAATGAGCAGTTCTTC.

The chain links TRBV7-9 to TRBJ2-6, with 13 bases identical to TRBD2. V lost 6 bases, J lost 2 bases, and 4 bases stayed unmatched. Looked up from germline, CDR1 is SEHNR and CDR2 is FQNEAQ (reference sequence). This CDR3 is built from 17 residues. CDR3 region: CASSPTSGRAGANVLTF. The CDR3 bases are TGTGCCAGCAGTCCCACTAGCGGGAGGGCTGGGGCCAACGTCCTGACTTTC.

This clone was counted a single time. The V and J genes are TRBV9 and TRBJ2-1; 9 nucleotides agree with TRBD2. J was trimmed by 6 bases and V by 0 bases; bases with no gene match: 4. CDR1 is SGDLS, CDR2 YYNGEE, per germline. The CDR3 contains 15 residues. The CDR3 region has the DNA TGTGCCAGCAGCGTAGTACTAGCGGGTTTCAATGAGCAGTTCTTC. It translates to CASSVVLAGFNEQFF.

The rearrangement joins TRBV6-6 to TRBJ2-7; 14 nucleotides match TRBD2. From germline, CDR1 is MNHNY and CDR2 SVGAGI (reference sequence). Losses at the gene ends were 4 bases for V and 9 bases for J; bases not matched to a gene: 8. The CDR3 contains 15 residues. The DNA of the CDR3 is TGTGCCAGCAGTTCCGGACTAGCGGGAGGCATGAGGCAGTACTTC. Amino acids: CASSSGLAGGMRQYF.

The rearrangement links TRBV5-1 to TRBJ2-3, with D hard to call. Germline V gene lookup returns CDR1 SGHRS and CDR2 YFSETQ. Trimming took 0 bases from V and 0 from J, leaving 8 bases between them. The CDR3 is made up of 15 amino acids. The CDR3 sequence is CASSLGSLSTDTQYF. DNA of the CDR3: TGCGCCAGCAGCTTGGGTTCCCTAAGCACAGATACGCAGTATTTT.

The CDR3 region is CASSYSVGGSDTEAFF. The CDR3 DNA reads as TGTGCCAGCAGTTACTCGGTGGGGGGATCGGACACTGAAGCTTTCTTT. The chain has TRBV6-5 and TRBJ1-1, with a weak D call TRBD1 (5 bases). The CDR3 sequence is 16 residues long. Trimming left V 0 bases short and J 3 bases short, with 14 bases between. The germline V gene has CDR1 MNHEY and CDR2 SVGAGI.

The chain is built from TRBV19 and TRBJ2-7, with D maybe TRBD1 (5 bases). Germline CDR1 and CDR2: LNHDA and SQIVND (reference sequence). Deletions cut 5 bases from V and 3 bases from J, with 8 bases between. The CDR3 extends over 12 amino acids. The CDR3 is CASSQGLYEQYF. CDR3 coding DNA: TGTGCCAGTAGTCAGGGTCTCTACGAGCAGTACTTC.

This clone was detected a few times. The gene calls are TRBV16 and TRBJ2-5; 9 nucleotides match TRBD1. The CDR3 spans 16 residues. J gave up 5 bases and V 2 bases, and 9 bases lay outside the gene matches. In germline, CDR1 is KGHSY, CDR2 FQNENV. DNA of the CDR3: TGTGCCAGCAGCCAAGCGGGCTACAGGGGGCTGGAGACCCAGTACTTC. This translates into CASSQAGYRGLETQYF.

The chain recombines TRBV7-7 with TRBJ2-5; the match to TRBD2 covers 9 bases. The V and J ends lost 1 base and 4 bases, in that order; junction bases with no gene match: 1. CDR3 length: 14 amino acids. Looked up from germline, CDR1 is SSHAT and CDR2 is FNYEAQ (reference sequence). CDR3 nucleotides: TGTGCCAGCAGCTTAGTAGCGGGAGCAGAGACCCAGTACTTC. Translation: CASSLVAGAETQYF.

This clone has just one count. The rearrangement joins TRBV7-2 to TRBJ2-1, with TRBD2 as a possible D gene (6 bases). Germline loops: CDR1 SGHTA, CDR2 FQGNSA. There are 16 residues in the CDR3. V shed 3 bases and J shed 3 bases, with 15 bases lying between them. CDR3 sequence (DNA): TGTGCCAGCAGCTTTCATCCGGGGGAAGGCTACAATGAGCAGTTCTTC. Protein product: CASSFHPGEGYNEQFF.

In its sample, this clone was seen a few times. The V and J genes are TRBV30 and TRBJ1-1, with D perhaps matching TRBD1 (6 bases). The CDR3 length is 13 residues. CDR1 and CDR2 from the germline V gene are GTSNPN and SVGIG (reference sequence). V was trimmed by 0 bases and J by 5 bases, leaving 10 bases between them. The CDR3 nucleotides are TGTGCCTGGAGTGTTGACAGGTTTACTGAAGCTTTCTTT. Its translation: CAWSVDRFTEAFF.

The chain uses TRBV7-8 and TRBJ2-1, with 9 positions matching TRBD2. This CDR3 contains 16 residues. Per germline, CDR1 SGHVS and CDR2 FQNEAQ. The J segment lost 9 bases and the V segment lost 3 bases, leaving 12 bases of the junction unmatched. CDR3 loop: CASSFVPAGGPLEQFF. CDR3 nucleotides: TGTGCCAGCAGCTTCGTTCCGGCGGGAGGGCCTCTTGAGCAGTTCTTC. The full variable domain, completed using reference TRBV7-8 and TRBJ2-1, is GAGVSQSPRYKVAKRGQDVALRCDPISGHVSLFWYQQALGQGPEFLTYFQNEAQLDKSGLPSDRFFAERPEGSVSTLKIQRTQQEDSAVYLCASSFVPAGGPLEQFFGPGTRLTVL.